Below are 11 T cell receptor beta chains sequenced from a single sample in a study of T cell repertoires in aging, cancer and after chemotherapy. Peripheral blood genomic DNA, not sorted cells or RNA, was the template. A mixed TRB-A/B primer pool amplified rearranged TRB by multiplex touch-down PCR. MiXCR was run by TCRdb on the multiplex PCR reads, yielding one entry per CDR3 protein. The data hold over 8,500 distinct CDR3 sequences, with 30% to 40% observed a single time. The sequenced sample was blood. Every receptor here comes from a human donor in good health.

This clonotype was seen only a few times. The chain uses TRBV20-1 and TRBJ2-7; no definite D call. The CDR3 runs to 11 residues. V gave up 3 bases and J gave up 4 bases, with 7 bases separating them. CDR1 is DFQATT and CDR2 is SNEGSKA in the germline V gene (reference sequence). The CDR3 reads CSASEEYEQYF. CDR3 nucleotide sequence: TGCAGTGCTAGTGAGGAGTACGAGCAGTACTTC.

The V gene is TRBV4-3, the J gene TRBJ2-1; D is perhaps TRBD1 (6 bases). Deletions cut 4 bases from V and 6 bases from J, with 16 bases between. This CDR3 has 15 amino acids. CDR1 and CDR2 from the germline V gene are LGHNA and YSLEER. Here the CDR3 reads CASSLGTGLGNEQFF. CDR3 in DNA: TGCGCCAGCAGCCTAGGAACAGGGCTCGGCAATGAGCAGTTCTTC.

This clonotype was seen a handful of times. V usage is TRBV18 and J usage is TRBJ1-5, with 9 bases that match TRBD1. The ends lost 3 bases at V and 4 bases at J; junction bases unmatched: 1. The CDR3 spans 14 residues. The germline V gene has CDR1 KGHSH and CDR2 LQKENI. Written as DNA, the CDR3 is TGTGCCAGCTCACCTGGACAGGGGAATCAGCCCCAGCATTTT. It codes for CASSPGQGNQPQHF.

In its sample, this clonotype ranks as medium-sized. In DNA form, the CDR3 reads TGTGCCAGCAGTGAAGACAGCTCTGGGGCCAACGTCCTGACTTTC. It yields the protein CASSEDSSGANVLTF. V is TRBV6-1 and J is TRBJ2-6; D remains unclear. The CDR3 has 15 residues. Per the germline V gene, CDR1 is MNHNS and CDR2 is SASEGT. Trimming pared 1 base from V and 0 bases from J, leaving 4 bases between.

This clonotype was counted a few times. The V gene is TRBV28, the J gene TRBJ1-2, with no clear D. Trimming pared 5 bases from V and 4 bases from J, leaving 11 bases between. The CDR3 has 13 amino acids. CDR1 and CDR2 (germline): MDHEN, SYDVKM. The CDR3 coding sequence is TGTGCCAGCAGTCCCCTCGGGGTCTATGGCTACACCTTC. Encoded protein: CASSPLGVYGYTF.

This clonotype was recorded a few times. The genes are TRBV7-2 and TRBJ2-1; TRBD2 matches 8 bases. The CDR3 has 16 amino acids. Germline assignment: CDR1 SGHTA and CDR2 FQGNSA. V was clipped by 7 bases and J by 2 bases; unmatched bases: 10. This chain's CDR3 is CASILASTSAYNEQFF. The CDR3, as DNA: TGTGCCAGCATCCTAGCCTCGACTAGCGCCTACAATGAGCAGTTCTTC. Using reference TRBV7-2 and TRBJ2-1 for the parts outside the CDR3, the full variable domain is GAGVSQSPSNKVTEKGKDVELRCDPISGHTALYWYRQSLGQGLEFLIYFQGNSAPDKSGLPSDRFSAERTGGSVSTLTIQRTQQEDSAVYLCASILASTSAYNEQFFGPGTRLTVL.

This clonotype was observed a handful of times. The chain combines TRBV18 with TRBJ1-5, with 8 bases lining up with TRBD1. This CDR3 is 14 amino acids long. Trimming took 4 bases from V and 6 from J; bases not matched to a gene: 5. Germline V lookup: CDR1 KGHSH, CDR2 LQKENI. For the CDR3, the DNA is TGTGCCAGCTCACTACAGGGGGTAGGTCAGCCCCAGCATTTT. Translated, it gives CASSLQGVGQPQHF.

This clonotype was observed a few times. DNA of the CDR3: TGTGCCAGCAGCTTGGGTGCGGGTCAGCCCCAGCATTTT. Translation gives CASSLGAGQPQHF. The V call is TRBV14, the J call TRBJ1-5, with unresolved D. The CDR3 is made up of 13 amino acids. Germline V gene data show CDR1 as SGHDN and CDR2 as FVKESK. The germline V and J ends were trimmed by 5 bases and 6 bases, with 11 bases remaining between them.

This clonotype was found a few times. The chain couples TRBV6-5 to TRBJ2-2, with 13 bases aligning to TRBD2. The V and J ends lost 6 bases and 5 bases, in that order; junction bases with no gene match: 12. Germline V gives CDR1 MNHEY, CDR2 SVGAGI. The CDR3 totals 18 residues. CDR3 loop: CASRRTSGSGTGTGELFF. The CDR3 DNA follows: TGTGCCAGCAGGCGGACTAGCGGGAGTGGGACCGGGACCGGGGAGCTGTTTTTT.

V is TRBV20-1 and J is TRBJ2-3; D gene uncertain. Trimming pared 6 bases from V and 1 base from J, leaving 20 bases between. Germline V CDR1 and CDR2: DFQATT, SNEGSKA (reference sequence). The CDR3 sequence is 16 residues long. The CDR3 sequence is CSAQSPEDPRTDTQYF. CDR3 DNA sequence: TGCAGTGCCCAATCCCCCGAGGATCCCCGCACAGATACGCAGTATTTT.

The DNA for the CDR3 is TGTGCCACCGAACGAGGTTACGAGCAGTACTTC. Its protein product is CATERGYEQYF. The rearrangement joins TRBV28 to TRBJ2-7; no definite D call. This CDR3 spans 11 amino acids. Germline CDR1 MDHEN, CDR2 SYDVKM. Trimming cost V 10 bases and J 4 bases, with 11 bases left between them.